These T cell receptor beta chains were read from a single sample in a study of technical replicates of blood from several donors. Here immunoSEQ multiplex PCR was the method, and the copy in TCRdb shows in-frame clones only, minus some. The profile shows around 53,000 clones, roughly 90% of them singletons. Input material: PBMCs. The receptors originated from a human donor in good health. Some clones in this sample may be carry-over from other donors' samples. Each CDR3 is given with its conserved first and last residue. Each record gives: CDR3 DNA, CDR3 protein, V gene, J gene, D gene, clone size. The D gene is left open where the match is weak. Clone sizes are given selectively: once, few, many, or a class where the clone is expanded.

CDR3nt: TGTGCCACCAGGGCGACAGGGAAGGTCTACGAGCAGTACTTC
CDR3aa: CATRATGKVYEQYF
v_gene: TRBV10-3
j_gene: TRBJ2-7
d_gene: TRBD1
abundance: .

CDR3nt: TGTGCCAGCAGCTCCCGGACAGGGTCCCACGAGCAGTACTTC
CDR3aa: CASSSRTGSHEQYF
v_gene: TRBV7-2
j_gene: TRBJ2-7
d_gene: TRBD1
abundance: .

CDR3nt: TGCGCCAGCAGCCAAGTTCTAGGGACAGGGGGAGAAAAACTGTTTTTT
CDR3aa: CASSQVLGTGGEKLFF
v_gene: TRBV4-1
j_gene: TRBJ1-4
d_gene: TRBD1
abundance: .

CDR3nt: TGCGCCAGCAGCAAAGCGGGAGGGGACTACGAGCAGTACTTC
CDR3aa: CASSKAGGDYEQYF
v_gene: TRBV5-1
j_gene: TRBJ2-7
d_gene: TRBD2
abundance: .

CDR3nt: TGTGCCAGCAGCGTAGTTGGGGAGGGGACGCAGTATTTT
CDR3aa: CASSVVGEGTQYF
v_gene: TRBV9
j_gene: TRBJ2-3
d_gene: TRBD2
abundance: .

CDR3nt: TGTGCCAGCAGTCGGGGACTAGCGGATTTGGAGAGGCAAGAGACCCAGTACTTC
CDR3aa: CASSRGLADLERQETQYF
v_gene: TRBV5-8
j_gene: TRBJ2-5
d_gene: TRBD2
abundance: once

CDR3nt: TGTGCCATCAGTGAAGGACTTCTGAACACTGAAGCTTTCTTT
CDR3aa: CAISEGLLNTEAFF
v_gene: TRBV10-3
j_gene: TRBJ1-1
d_gene: .
abundance: .

CDR3nt: TGCGCCAGCAAGGCTGCGGAAAGCTCCTACGAGCAGTACTTC
CDR3aa: CASKAAESSYEQYF
v_gene: TRBV5-1
j_gene: TRBJ2-7
d_gene: .
abundance: .

CDR3nt: TGTGCCAGCAGTTACTCGGTGACTAGCGGGAGGGCCGAGCAGTACTTC
CDR3aa: CASSYSVTSGRAEQYF
v_gene: TRBV6-5
j_gene: TRBJ2-7
d_gene: TRBD2
abundance: .

CDR3nt: TGTGCCAGCACACAAACCGGGACAGGCGTCTTGAACACTGAAGCTTTCTTT
CDR3aa: CASTQTGTGVLNTEAFF
v_gene: TRBV7-2
j_gene: TRBJ1-1
d_gene: TRBD1
abundance: .

CDR3nt: TGTGCCAGCAGCCCTCCCCGTGGACTAGCGGGGGGTGATGAGCAGTTCTTC
CDR3aa: CASSPPRGLAGGDEQFF
v_gene: TRBV11-3
j_gene: TRBJ2-1
d_gene: TRBD2
abundance: .

CDR3nt: TGTGCCACCAGCAGAGGACAGCCGAATGAAAAACTGTTTTTT
CDR3aa: CATSRGQPNEKLFF
v_gene: TRBV15
j_gene: TRBJ1-4
d_gene: .
abundance: once

CDR3nt: TGTGCCAGCGCGAGGGGGCTTGTAACTAATGAAAAACTGTTTTTT
CDR3aa: CASARGLVTNEKLFF
v_gene: TRBV6-5
j_gene: TRBJ1-4
d_gene: TRBD1
abundance: .

CDR3nt: TGTGCCATCAGTGAGAGACAGGAGAGCGGGGAGCTGTTTTTT
CDR3aa: CAISERQESGELFF
v_gene: TRBV10-3
j_gene: TRBJ2-2
d_gene: .
abundance: .

CDR3nt: TGTGCCAGCAGTTACGGGTGGTCAGGACTTTCTTATGGCTACACCTTC
CDR3aa: CASSYGWSGLSYGYTF
v_gene: TRBV6-5
j_gene: TRBJ1-2
d_gene: .
abundance: .

CDR3nt: TGCGCCAGCAGCCAAGCCCTGGGACTAGCGGGGGGCACCGGGGAGCTGTTTTTT
CDR3aa: CASSQALGLAGGTGELFF
v_gene: TRBV4-3
j_gene: TRBJ2-2
d_gene: TRBD2
abundance: .

CDR3nt: TGTGCCAGCTCACAGGTTGACCGAGGAGAGCAGTACTTC
CDR3aa: CASSQVDRGEQYF
v_gene: TRBV18
j_gene: TRBJ2-7
d_gene: .
abundance: .

CDR3nt: TGTGCCAGCAGCCAAGGTGCGAAGGGGGGGGAGCCCCAGCATTTT
CDR3aa: CASSQGAKGGEPQHF
v_gene: TRBV4-2
j_gene: TRBJ1-5
d_gene: .
abundance: .

CDR3nt: TGTGCCAGTAGTAGAGGACTAGCGGATGAATACAATGAGCAGTTCTTC
CDR3aa: CASSRGLADEYNEQFF
v_gene: TRBV19
j_gene: TRBJ2-1
d_gene: TRBD2
abundance: once

CDR3nt: TGTGCCAGTAGTTCGTATACCGGGACATTGAACACTGAAGCTTTCTTT
CDR3aa: CASSSYTGTLNTEAFF
v_gene: TRBV19
j_gene: TRBJ1-1
d_gene: .
abundance: .

CDR3nt: TGTGCCAGCAGCTTAGGGGAGGGAAGTTCACCCCTCCACTTT
CDR3aa: CASSLGEGSSPLHF
v_gene: TRBV7-9
j_gene: TRBJ1-6
d_gene: .
abundance: .